Sequencing of this TCR beta chain was carried out in a study of blood T cell repertoires in COVID-19. Clones were read by immunoSEQ multiplex PCR, and TCRdb kept only the in-frame ones, dropping some. This sample has over 95,000 clones, with roughly four fifths found just once. Looked up from germline, CDR1 is SGHTA and CDR2 is FQGNSA. Trimming took off 3 bases at V and 4 bases at J, with 9 bases between the two ends. The CDR3 is 13 amino acids. This sequence joins TRBV7-2 and TRBJ2-5; perhaps TRBD1 as D (6 bases). The material sequenced was peripheral blood. The sequence came from a human donor in a cohort sampled during active COVID-19. DNA for the CDR3: TGTGCCAGCAGCTTTACACAGGGAGAGACCCAGTACTTC. The encoded protein is CASSFTQGETQYF.